Each of the 28 T cell receptor beta chains below was sequenced from the same sample in a study of control samples from healthy donors and cancer patients (dated by TCRdb to 2018 to 2020). Receptors were amplified or captured by the immunoSEQ multiplex PCR assay. TCRdb mirrors the immuneACCESS table, restricted to in-frame sequences. Some clones are absent from its copies; in checked studies, under half trace to an unresolved V gene, and the reason for the others is unknown. For this sample there are roughly 100,000 clones; about 85% appear just once. The ten largest clones represent over 0.95% of the sample. The sample consisted of blood. The receptors shown here come from a woman aged 45-65 years in good health.

The J gene is TRBJ2-3, the V gene TRBV20-1; no clear D gene. This CDR3 has 11 residues. V was pared by 4 bases and J by 2 bases, with 4 bases between. CDR1 is DFQATT and CDR2 is SNEGSKA in the germline V gene (reference sequence). This CDR3 reads CSATHTDTQYF. The DNA for the CDR3 is TGCAGTGCTACCCACACAGATACGCAGTATTTT.

This clone has just a few counts. V and J are TRBV4-3 and TRBJ2-1; the D is unclear. With 0 bases removed from V and 3 bases from J, the gap between germline ends came to 6 bases. The germline V gene encodes CDR1 LGHNA and CDR2 YSLEER. The CDR3 is 14 residues long. The CDR3 is CASSQEVVYNEQFF. CDR3 in DNA: TGCGCCAGCAGCCAAGAGGTGGTCTACAATGAGCAGTTCTTC.

The rearrangement uses TRBV2 and TRBJ2-5; 12 positions agree with TRBD2. This CDR3 is 16 amino acids long. CDR1 is SNHLY, CDR2 FYNNEI, per germline. The V gene end was trimmed by 5 bases and the J gene end by 4 bases; junction bases not matched to a gene: 8. The CDR3 protein is CASSLGLAGIGETQYF. DNA for the CDR3: TGTGCCAGCAGTCTTGGACTAGCGGGGATCGGAGAGACCCAGTACTTC.

The CDR3 nucleotides read TGCAGCGTTGAAGGTGTGCAGGGGCCCCTCGGGCGATACAATGAGCAGTTCTTC. As protein: CSVEGVQGPLGRYNEQFF. The gene calls are TRBV29-1 and TRBJ2-1, with D possibly TRBD1 on 6 matching bases. V shed 1 base and J shed 4 bases, with 23 bases lying between them. CDR1 is SQVTM, CDR2 ANQGSEA, per germline. CDR3 size: 18 residues.

This chain connects TRBV6-5 to TRBJ1-1, with unresolved D. Trimming cost V 4 bases and J 3 bases, with 18 bases left between them. The CDR3 is made up of 16 amino acids. Germline CDR1 reads MNHEY; CDR2 reads SVGAGI. The CDR3, as DNA: TGTGCCAGCAGTTCCGACAAGACTTTACCGGACACTGAAGCTTTCTTT. Encoded protein: CASSSDKTLPDTEAFF.

The chain recombines TRBV6-6 with TRBJ2-1; possible D gene TRBD1, 6 bases. The CDR3 runs 14 residues. V gave up 5 bases and J gave up 1 base, with 9 bases separating them. CDR1 and CDR2 (germline): MNHNY, SVGAGI (reference sequence). The CDR3 nucleotides read TGTGCCAGCAGTAGGCAGGGGTCCTACAATGAGCAGTTCTTC. Its translation is CASSRQGSYNEQFF.

The genes are TRBV10-3 and TRBJ2-7, with D possibly being TRBD1 (6 bases). This CDR3 is built from 15 residues. Germline lookup yields CDR1 ENHRY and CDR2 SYGVKD. Trimming shortened V by 3 bases and J by 2 bases, and 14 bases separated the two germline ends. The CDR3 here is CAISDRGNSTYEQYF. The CDR3 DNA is TGTGCCATCAGTGATAGGGGGAATTCTACCTACGAGCAGTACTTC.

The chain uses TRBV19 and TRBJ1-1, with D perhaps matching TRBD1 (5 bases). Trimming pared 7 bases from V and 5 bases from J, leaving 23 bases between. This CDR3 is built from 16 residues. Per germline, CDR1 LNHDA and CDR2 SQIVND (reference sequence). The CDR3 region is CASNKPGGAVFTEAFF. For the CDR3, the DNA is TGTGCCAGTAATAAACCAGGCGGGGCAGTTTTTACTGAAGCTTTCTTT.

Written as DNA, the CDR3 is TGTGCCAGTAAAATCGACAGGCGGGCCACTGAAGCTTTCTTT. Its translation is CASKIDRRATEAFF. This chain links TRBV19 with TRBJ1-1; D is possibly TRBD1 (6 bases). V lost 7 bases and J lost 4, with 16 bases in between. The CDR3 covers 14 residues. CDR1 LNHDA and CDR2 SQIVND come from the germline V gene (reference sequence).

V and J are TRBV7-9 and TRBJ2-6; 7 nucleotides agree with TRBD1. Losses at the gene ends were 3 bases for V and 8 bases for J; bases not matched to a gene: 7. Germline values: CDR1 SEHNR, CDR2 FQNEAQ (reference sequence). CDR3 length equals 15 residues. The CDR3 DNA reads TGTGCCAGCAGCTTCCGACAGGGCTCCACCAACGTCCTGACTTTC. Encoded protein: CASSFRQGSTNVLTF.

The genes are TRBV19 and TRBJ1-4; TRBD1 matches 9 bases. V shed 1 base, J shed 8 bases, and the junction held 2 bases outside the gene matches. The CDR3 is 14 residues long. Germline V gene data show CDR1 as LNHDA and CDR2 as SQIVND (reference sequence). The CDR3 DNA follows: TGTGCCAGTAGTATAGGACAGGGGGAAGAAAAACTGTTTTTT. Its protein is CASSIGQGEEKLFF.

This clone was recorded at least ten times. This sequence joins TRBV4-3 and TRBJ2-7; weak D call: TRBD2 (6 bases). Germline loops: CDR1 LGHNA, CDR2 YSLEER. The CDR3 runs 14 residues. V gave up 4 bases and J gave up 5 bases, with 15 bases separating them. The DNA for the CDR3 is TGCGCCAGCAGCCTCCAAACGGGAGATGACGAGCAGTACTTC. Translated, it gives CASSLQTGDDEQYF.

This chain connects TRBV28 to TRBJ1-3; a possible D gene is TRBD1 (6 bases). V lost 0 bases, J lost 0 bases, and 12 bases lay in between. This CDR3 spans 17 amino acids. Germline-derived CDR1 and CDR2 are MDHEN and SYDVKM. CDR3 amino acids: CASSLWSNRDSGNTIYF. In DNA form, the CDR3 reads TGTGCCAGCAGTTTATGGTCTAACAGGGACTCTGGAAACACCATATATTTT. Combining the CDR3 with reference TRBV28 and TRBJ1-3 gives the whole variable domain DVKVTQSSRYLVKRTGEKVFLECVQDMDHENMFWYRQDPGLGLRLIYFSYDVKMKEKGDIPEGYSVSREKKERFSLILESASTNQTSMYLCASSLWSNRDSGNTIYFGEGSWLTVV.

The chain joins TRBV11-1 to TRBJ2-7, with a weak D call TRBD1 (5 bases). This CDR3 has 13 amino acids. V dropped 5 bases and J dropped 4 bases, with 12 bases sitting between them. CDR1 SGHAT and CDR2 FQDESV come from the germline V gene (reference sequence). The CDR3 DNA is TGTGCCAGCAGCCTGGACCAGGGTTACGAGCAGTACTTC. Its protein product is CASSLDQGYEQYF.

The V call is TRBV27, the J call TRBJ2-7; no firm D call. The CDR3 spans 11 residues. Trimming removed 6 bases at V and 3 bases at J, with 6 bases between. Germline V CDR1 and CDR2: MNHEY, SMNVEV (reference sequence). The CDR3 DNA is TGTGCCAGCAGAAGCTTCTACGAGCAGTACTTC. Its protein product is CASRSFYEQYF.

This chain connects TRBV2 to TRBJ1-5; TRBD1 agrees at 8 bases. CDR1 and CDR2 (germline): SNHLY, FYNNEI. The length of the CDR3 is 14 residues. Germline trimming cut 8 bases from V and 3 bases from J; bases unmatched to any gene: 6. CDR3 residues: CASGETGVNQPQHF. CDR3 DNA sequence: TGTGCCAGCGGGGAGACAGGGGTCAATCAGCCCCAGCATTTT.

This sequence joins TRBV3-1 (or the pseudogene TRBV3-2) and TRBJ1-4; D not resolved. From germline, CDR1 is LGHDT and CDR2 YNNKEL (reference sequence). Trimming stripped 0 bases from V and 7 bases from J, with 12 bases between. This CDR3 has 15 amino acids. The CDR3 bases are TGTGCCAGCAGCCAAGAGTTTGGGGTGGGTGAAAAACTGTTTTTT. This gives the protein CASSQEFGVGEKLFF.

This sequence joins TRBV25-1 and TRBJ2-7, with 12 bases that match TRBD2. CDR1 and CDR2 from the germline V gene are MGHDK and SYGVNS. The CDR3 sequence is 17 residues long. The V gene end was trimmed by 4 bases and the J gene end by 3 bases; junction bases not matched to a gene: 10. The CDR3 sequence is CASSGRTSGAYGYEQYF. The CDR3, as DNA: TGTGCCAGCAGTGGGAGGACTAGCGGGGCCTACGGCTACGAGCAGTACTTC.

The CDR3 sequence is CASSPNRGRISEAFF. The CDR3 DNA reads TGTGCCAGCTCACCAAACAGGGGGCGCATTTCTGAAGCTTTCTTT. This chain uses TRBV18 with TRBJ1-1, with TRBD1 matching 9 bases. Germline V gene sequence: CDR1 KGHSH, CDR2 LQKENI. This CDR3 has 15 residues. V lost 2 bases and J lost 6; bases outside the gene matches: 7.

This CDR3 is CASRPGWSSYNEQFF. CDR3 nucleotide sequence: TGTGCCAGCAGACCGGGTTGGAGCTCCTACAATGAGCAGTTCTTC. The V gene is TRBV6-5, the J gene TRBJ2-1, with unresolved D. In germline, CDR1 is MNHEY, CDR2 SVGAGI. V lost 6 bases to trimming and J lost 0 bases, with 12 bases between them. This CDR3 has 15 amino acids.

The chain uses TRBV9 and TRBJ1-4, with no clear D. V dropped 3 bases and J dropped 5 bases, with 17 bases sitting between them. This CDR3 is built from 16 residues. CDR1 and CDR2 (germline): SGDLS, YYNGEE. The CDR3 loop reads CASSARRGQTNEKLFF. CDR3 DNA sequence: TGTGCCAGCAGCGCCCGCCGCGGGCAGACAAATGAAAAACTGTTTTTT.

The chain uses TRBV4-2 and TRBJ2-3, with D uncertain. Germline CDR1 is LGHNA and CDR2 is YNFKEQ. The V and J ends lost 1 base and 1 base respectively, with 12 bases between them. This CDR3 is built from 16 residues. CDR3 amino acids: CASSQVSVGRTDTQYF. The DNA of the CDR3 is TGTGCCAGCAGCCAAGTATCGGTTGGACGCACAGATACGCAGTATTTT.

J is TRBJ2-3 and V is TRBV7-8; 13 bases align to TRBD2. V trimming: 1 base; J trimming: 7 bases; junction bases outside the gene matches: 8. This CDR3 comprises 17 residues. Germline CDR1 SGHVS, CDR2 FQNEAQ. The CDR3 loop reads CASSLGVTSGGAHTQYF. CDR3 DNA: TGTGCCAGCAGCTTAGGCGTAACTAGCGGGGGGGCCCATACGCAGTATTTT.

Details on this clone: At one boundary the junction diverges from the germline segment, which might be a read error. CDR3 nucleotide sequence: TGCACCTCGTTTTCTAGCGGGAGGGCGATCTTC. Its protein is CTSFSSGRAIF. The chain uses TRBV20-1 and TRBJ2-1; TRBD2 matches at 12 bases. Germline assignment: CDR1 DFQATT and CDR2 SNEGSKA (reference sequence). The CDR3 sequence is 11 residues long.

This clone was observed a single time. This chain uses TRBV29-1 with TRBJ2-1, with 10 bases that match TRBD2. The CDR3 is 17 amino acids. Germline V lookup: CDR1 SQVTM, CDR2 ANQGSEA. V dropped 0 bases and J dropped 4; count of bases not matched to a gene: 9. The CDR3 loop is CSVEDPAGGLRYNEQFF. CDR3 in DNA: TGCAGCGTTGAAGATCCAGCGGGAGGGCTCCGGTACAATGAGCAGTTCTTC.

The CDR3 here is CASSLRETGGYLNTEAFF. Written as DNA, the CDR3 is TGCGCCAGCAGCCTCAGGGAGACAGGGGGCTACTTGAACACTGAAGCTTTCTTT. The chain combines TRBV4-3 with TRBJ1-1; TRBD1 agrees at 10 bases. CDR1 and CDR2 (germline): LGHNA, YSLEER. J gave up 0 bases and V 4 bases, and 11 bases lay outside the gene matches. The CDR3 has 18 residues.

V is TRBV2 and J is TRBJ1-5; 9 nucleotides agree with TRBD1. In germline, CDR1 is SNHLY, CDR2 FYNNEI. The CDR3 is 16 residues long. With 6 bases clipped from V and 4 bases from J, the junction kept 10 bases outside the gene matches. CDR3 nucleotide sequence: TGTGCCAGCAGCGTAGATAGGGACAGGGTAAATCAGCCCCAGCATTTT. Amino acids: CASSVDRDRVNQPQHF.

This rearrangement joins TRBV7-2 to TRBJ1-4; D gene unclear. Germline V CDR1 and CDR2: SGHTA, FQGNSA. The CDR3 runs to 13 residues. The V and J ends lost 4 bases and 5 bases respectively, with 8 bases between them. In DNA form, the CDR3 reads TGTGCCAGCAGCTCCCGACGGAATGAAAAACTGTTTTTT. Encoded protein: CASSSRRNEKLFF.